The subject of this entry is one TCR beta chain. Its antigen is still unknown. Base qualities are not at hand, and no much larger clone is one base apart. CDR1 and CDR2, per the germline V gene, are SGHRS and YFSETQ. Taken from cysteine to phenylalanine, the CDR3 has 12 residues. Of all the DNA, just the CDR3 is kept, 36 bases in frame from base 1. Trimming at the junction amounts to 6 bases on V and 1 base on J, and the germline ends lie 4 bases apart. This sample was included in a study of control samples from healthy donors and cancer patients (TCRdb year 2020). Receptor amplification or capture employed the immunoSEQ multiplex PCR assay. TCRdb took this table from immuneACCESS and kept in-frame rearrangements with V and J called. Such tables lack part of the clones; where checked against another copy, unresolved V genes explain under half of the gap, and the rest is unexplained. The sample records around 120,000 clones, over 90% of which are singletons. Roughly 2.6% of the sample goes to the ten largest clones.

The sequencing input was blood. The chain couples TRBV5-1 to TRBJ2-2; no D gene is confidently identified. This clonotype was sampled from a man aged 25-40 years in good health. The nucleotides read TGCGCCAGCATAGGGAACACCGGGGAGCTGTTTTTT. Protein translation: CASIGNTGELFF. With the portions outside the CDR3 filled from the reference TRBV5-1 and TRBJ2-2 genes, the complete variable region becomes KAGVTQTPRYLIKTRGQQVTLSCSPISGHRSVSWYQQTPGQGLQFLFEYFSETQRNKGNFPGRFSGRQFSNSRSEMNVSTLELGDSALYLCASIGNTGELFFGEGSRLTVL.